This T cell receptor (beta chain) was captured by sequencing in a study of blood T cell repertoires in COVID-19 (dated by TCRdb to the early 2020s). In the study overall: Samples covering the acute and convalescent phases of COVID-19 were provided by collaborators in the United States, Italy and Spain. Deeply sampled blood TCRbeta repertoires from subjects exposed to, actively infected with, or recovered from COVID-19 were included in the dataset. Nearly every sample came with metadata listing a de-identified subject ID, COVID-19 status, age in years and sex. The repertoires were released in a freely available public database intended as a resource for research on the immune response to SARS-CoV-2. The prospective study material was composed of cDNA or gDNA derived from T cells, B-cell-depleted T cells, or PBMCs. Samples were obtained from the ongoing ImmuneRACE study (first 160 participants) and from 1,254 subjects provided by 6 global collaborators. Where available, HLA class I and class II types were taken from metadata supplied by the sample provider and were not determined by assay-based typing.

Remarks on this clone: Its antigen is still unknown. It has no much larger one-base neighbor in the sample; base qualities were not kept.

The immunoSEQ Assay, a bias-controlled multiplex PCR, was used to amplify TCRbeta CDR3 regions from genomic DNA. Concerning the study's data processing: Nucleated cell counts per sample were estimated from amplification of reference gene primers within the assay. Sequence reads were collapsed and filtered to measure the absolute abundance of every unique TCRbeta CDR3 rearrangement. Productive Simpson clonality was computed per sample as the square root of Simpson's diversity index over productive rearrangements. This immuneACCESS table, as held by TCRdb, lists in-frame sequences with V and J called but not all clones. Of the missing ones, under half trace to an unresolved V gene in checked studies; the others have no known cause. The D gene and trimming were derived from the DNA, and the V and J assignments and clone size from that table. Within this sample are around 140,000 clones, with 86% of them counted one time only. Around 4.5% of the sample rests with the top ten.

The full study reports these points: The quantity of clinical and demographic metadata differed by source and by participant and was supplied without curation.

Enrolling through a virtual design, the prospective study's participants ranged in age from roughly 18 to 90 years and lived across some 22 United States geographic areas. Cohort assignment in the prospective study relied on participant-reported clinical history from a screening survey and a study questionnaire. Recovered participants in ImmuneRACE Cohort 3 were defined by two consecutive negative NP/OP PCR tests, clearance by a healthcare professional, or resolution of symptoms. Each participant in the prospective study had whole blood, serum and a nasopharyngeal or oropharyngeal swab collected by mobile phlebotomists. Over a 2-month period, participants in the prospective study had the option of providing additional blood draws and questionnaires. Blood samples from the prospective study were shipped frozen or at room temperature prior to DNA extraction. CDR3 length: 15 amino acids, cysteine to phenylalanine. Of the read, only the CDR3 DNA is kept; its 45 bases are in frame from base 1. Between the V and J ends, shortened by 4 bases and 5 bases respectively, the junction contains 18 bases. Sequences SGHRS (CDR1) and YFSETQ (CDR2) are obtained from the germline V gene.

This chain is built from TRBV5-1 and TRBJ2-5; possibly the D gene is TRBD2, per 6 matching bases. This sequence was found in a man in his fifties who had recovered from COVID-19. Sequencing was done on a sample of PBMCs or T cells enriched from blood (not recorded which). The CDR3 in this case is CASSPGTSPGETQYF. The DNA sequence is TGCGCCAGCAGCCCGGGGACTTCGCCGGGGGAGACCCAGTACTTC.